The subject of this entry is one T cell receptor (beta chain). Its antigen is currently unknown. The V end lost 3 bases, the J end lost 1 base, and 7 bases lay between the germline ends. The germline CDR1 and CDR2 sequences are SGDLS and YYNGEE. CDR3 length equals 13 residues. The entry originates in a study of CD8+ T cells in alopecia areata. Notes on the study in general: Persistence in scalp and blood during tofacitinib was observed for many expanded lesional clones. Only one nonresponder was present, which leaves the link between baseline CD8+ expansion and response uncertain.

Treatment defined: oral pan-JAK inhibitor, 5-10 mg twice daily. As the sequencing template, cDNA was produced by extracting RNA and reverse transcribing it. TCRdb keeps only in-frame clones here, not all; method: immunoSEQ multiplex PCR. The sample consists of 200,000 to 250,000 clones, more than 45% of them appearing once. V usage is TRBV9 and J usage is TRBJ1-1; D is unresolved. The receptor's source is a human donor with alopecia areata. The sequencing here drew on CD4+ T cells sorted from blood, taken at week 4, from a patient treated with tofacitinib. CDR3 nucleotides: TGTGCCAGCAGCGGCACACCGAACACTGAAGCTTTCTTT. This encodes CASSGTPNTEAFF.